These 8 T cell receptor beta chains share one sample of origin, sequenced in a study of T cells in localized non-small cell lung cancer. Sequenced by immunoSEQ multiplex PCR; TCRdb stores in-frame clones only, minus some. The sample records several thousand clones, approximately 87% being singletons. Material: peripheral blood, obtained before any cancer treatment. The source is a male donor at least 60 years old with stage III lung adenocarcinoma.

The chain employs TRBV28 and TRBJ2-2, with TRBD1 identical over 8 bases. CDR3 length: 13 residues. V trimming: 6 bases; J trimming: 6 bases; junction bases outside the gene matches: 3. Germline values: CDR1 MDHEN, CDR2 SYDVKM. The CDR3 nucleotides are TGTGCCAGCAGACCAGGGGGCTCCGGGGAGCTGTTTTTT. Amino acids: CASRPGGSGELFF. The whole variable domain, remainder taken from reference TRBV28 and TRBJ2-2, is DVKVTQSSRYLVKRTGEKVFLECVQDMDHENMFWYRQDPGLGLRLIYFSYDVKMKEKGDIPEGYSVSREKKERFSLILESASTNQTSMYLCASRPGGSGELFFGEGSRLTVL.

The V call is TRBV9, the J call TRBJ2-3, with D perhaps matching TRBD2 (6 bases). Trimming pared 4 bases from V and 4 bases from J, leaving 22 bases between. The CDR3 consists of 17 residues. Germline V gene data show CDR1 as SGDLS and CDR2 as YYNGEE. The DNA for the CDR3 is TGTGCCAGCAGCCGGAGGGGACTCAGCCTAGCACCAGATACGCAGTATTTT. Encoded protein: CASSRRGLSLAPDTQYF.

This rearrangement joins TRBV7-8 to TRBJ1-1; weak D call: TRBD1 (6 bases). The V and J ends lost 5 bases and 0 bases respectively, with 10 bases between them. The CDR3 length is 14 residues. The V gene's germline CDR1 is SGHVS and CDR2 FQNEAQ. CDR3 sequence: CASSPDRLNTEAFF. The CDR3 DNA sequence: TGTGCCAGCAGCCCGGACAGATTGAACACTGAAGCTTTCTTT.

The genes are TRBV5-4 and TRBJ1-2; 11 nucleotides agree with TRBD1. The CDR3 has 15 amino acids. Germline loops: CDR1 SGHNT, CDR2 YYREEE (reference sequence). V lost 0 bases, J lost 7 bases, and 5 bases stayed unmatched. The CDR3 DNA is TGTGCCAGCAGCTTGGCCGGGACAGGGGGTTTTGGCTACACCTTC. This translates into CASSLAGTGGFGYTF.

This clone was counted between two and nine times. The chain recombines TRBV5-8 with TRBJ2-1, with TRBD2 as a possible D gene (6 bases). The germline CDR1 and CDR2 sequences are SGHTS and YDEGEE. The CDR3 contains 14 residues. V was trimmed by 0 bases and J by 7 bases, leaving 11 bases between them. This CDR3 reads CASSLAVGGNEQFF. The CDR3 DNA follows: TGTGCCAGCAGCTTGGCCGTTGGGGGGAATGAGCAGTTCTTC.

The rearrangement links TRBV7-8 to TRBJ2-7, with D hard to call. V lost 5 bases, J lost 0 bases, and 5 bases lay in between. CDR1 is SGHVS and CDR2 is FQNEAQ in the germline V gene. The CDR3 sequence is 12 residues long. The CDR3 bases are TGTGCCAGCAGCCCTTCCTCCTACGAGCAGTACTTC. It specifies CASSPSSYEQYF.

The CDR3 DNA follows: TGTGCCAGCAGTTTATCTGGACAGGGGAAAGCTGGGGCCAACGTCCTGACTTTC. This codes for CASSLSGQGKAGANVLTF. This sequence joins TRBV28 and TRBJ2-6; TRBD1 matches at 9 bases. This CDR3 is 18 amino acids long. Germline values: CDR1 MDHEN, CDR2 SYDVKM. Trimming cost V 1 base and J 2 bases; bases outside gene matches: 6.

The rearrangement uses TRBV6-6 and TRBJ1-1; 9 nucleotides line up with TRBD1. The CDR3 runs to 11 residues. V trimming: 8 bases; J trimming: 13 bases; junction bases outside the gene matches: 8. Germline V gene data show CDR1 as MNHNY and CDR2 as SVGAGI (reference sequence). CDR3 residues: CASALWGQGFF. DNA for the CDR3: TGTGCCAGCGCCCTATGGGGACAGGGTTTCTTT.